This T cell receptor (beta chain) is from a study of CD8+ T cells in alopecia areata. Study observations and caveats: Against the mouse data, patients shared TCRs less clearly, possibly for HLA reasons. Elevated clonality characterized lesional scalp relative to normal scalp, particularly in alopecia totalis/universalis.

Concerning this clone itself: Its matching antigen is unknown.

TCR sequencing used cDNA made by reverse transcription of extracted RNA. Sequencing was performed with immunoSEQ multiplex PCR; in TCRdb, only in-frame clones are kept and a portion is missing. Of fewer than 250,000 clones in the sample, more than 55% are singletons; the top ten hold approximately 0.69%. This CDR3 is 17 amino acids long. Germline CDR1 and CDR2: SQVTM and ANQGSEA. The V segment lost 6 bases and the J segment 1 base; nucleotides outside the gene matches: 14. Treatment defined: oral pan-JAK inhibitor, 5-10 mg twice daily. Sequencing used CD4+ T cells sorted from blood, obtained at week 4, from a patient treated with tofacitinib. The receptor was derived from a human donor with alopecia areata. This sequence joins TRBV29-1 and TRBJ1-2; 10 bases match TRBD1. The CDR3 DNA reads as TGCAGCGTGGATCACCGGACAGGGGGTGGCCTTAACTATGGCTACACCTTC. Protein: CSVDHRTGGGLNYGYTF.